A single sample gave rise to the 18 T cell receptor beta chains below, sequenced in a study of T cell clones after liver transplantation (dated by TCRdb to the late 2010s). Receptors were amplified or captured by the immunoSEQ multiplex PCR assay. The immuneACCESS repertoire file appears here via TCRdb, limited to in-frame rearrangements. These files lack a portion of the clones; in checked studies, under half of the deficit traces to unresolved V genes, and the cause of the others is not known. The sample table contains tens of thousands of clones; only one count was recorded for roughly 85% of them. 0.45% to 0.55% of the sample is in the top ten clones. Source: CD4+ T cells from blood, taken around 42 months after liver transplant. The receptor set was obtained from a human patient who received a liver transplant. After a transplant, some T cells may be the graft donor's own cells.

In the case of this clone: Other DNA sequences in this sample translate to the same CDR3. This chain joins TRBV2 and TRBJ1-4, with unresolved D. CDR1 is SNHLY, CDR2 FYNNEI, per germline. This CDR3 spans 12 amino acids. Trimming took off 9 bases at V and 2 bases at J, with 7 bases between the two ends. Here the CDR3 reads CASRGTNEKLFF. The CDR3 DNA reads TGTGCCAGTCGTGGGACTAATGAAAAACTGTTTTTT. The full variable domain, its missing parts supplied by reference TRBV2 and TRBJ1-4, is EPEVTQTPSHQVTQMGQEVILRCVPISNHLYFYWYRQILGQKVEFLVSFYNNEISEKSEIFDDQFSVERPDGSNFTLKIRSTKLEDSAMYFCASRGTNEKLFFGSGTQLSVL.

The DNA of the CDR3 is TGTGCCAGCAGCTCGGGCCTTAAGCAGTTCTTC. Translating gives CASSSGLKQFF. The V call is TRBV7-9, the J call TRBJ2-1, with no clear D. Per germline, CDR1 SEHNR and CDR2 FQNEAQ (reference sequence). The CDR3 consists of 11 residues. Trimming took off 4 bases at V and 11 bases at J, with 9 bases between the two ends.

As concerns this clone: Germline is not matched at one junction end, which may reflect a read error. The chain has TRBV4-3 and TRBJ2-2; 10 nucleotides agree with TRBD2. Germline V gene data show CDR1 as LGHNA and CDR2 as YSLEER. CDR3 size: 15 residues. The CDR3 DNA follows: TGCGCCAGCAGTCAAGGACTAGCGGTGGGAGGGGAGCTGTTTTTT. This gives the protein CASSQGLAVGGELFF.

The chain uses TRBV5-1 and TRBJ2-5, with 12 bases identical to TRBD2. The germline CDR1 and CDR2 sequences are SGHRS and YFSETQ. V dropped 0 bases and J dropped 4; count of bases not matched to a gene: 10. CDR3 length equals 18 residues. This CDR3 is CASSLGLAGGPVGETQYF. The CDR3 bases are TGCGCCAGCAGCTTGGGGCTAGCGGGAGGGCCTGTGGGAGAGACCCAGTACTTC.

V is TRBV7-9 and J is TRBJ2-7, with a tentative D call TRBD2 (6 bases). CDR3 size: 15 residues. V lost 2 bases to trimming and J lost 1 base, with 12 bases between them. Germline V CDR1 and CDR2: SEHNR, FQNEAQ (reference sequence). The CDR3 nucleotides read TGTGCCAGCAGCTTAAGAGGGAGCGGGTCCTACGAGCAGTACTTC. Translated, it gives CASSLRGSGSYEQYF.

CDR3 amino acids: CASMLTGETEAFF. CDR3 coding DNA: TGCGCCAGCATGCTTACAGGGGAGACTGAAGCTTTCTTT. The chain carries TRBV5-1 and TRBJ1-1; 7 nucleotides match TRBD1. The germline gives CDR1 SGHRS, CDR2 YFSETQ. The V gene end was trimmed by 6 bases and the J gene end by 5 bases; junction bases not matched to a gene: 7. This CDR3 region has 13 residues.

The chain joins TRBV5-4 to TRBJ1-2; tentative D call: TRBD1 (5 bases). V was pared by 1 base and J by 2 bases, with 6 bases between. The CDR3 consists of 13 residues. Germline V gene sequence: CDR1 SGHNT, CDR2 YYREEE (reference sequence). CDR3 amino acids: CASSLSGNYGYTF. In DNA, the CDR3 is TGTGCCAGCAGCTTGTCAGGGAACTATGGCTACACCTTC.

The chain uses TRBV2 and TRBJ1-5; D call uncertain. V gave up 7 bases and J gave up 7 bases, with 17 bases separating them. CDR3 length: 14 residues. Germline lookup yields CDR1 SNHLY and CDR2 FYNNEI. CDR3: CASTPGVGGQPQHF. The CDR3 DNA follows: TGTGCCAGCACCCCCGGGGTGGGTGGGCAGCCCCAGCATTTT. The full variable domain, rest sourced from reference TRBV2 and TRBJ1-5, is EPEVTQTPSHQVTQMGQEVILRCVPISNHLYFYWYRQILGQKVEFLVSFYNNEISEKSEIFDDQFSVERPDGSNFTLKIRSTKLEDSAMYFCASTPGVGGQPQHFGDGTRLSIL.

The J gene is TRBJ2-1, the V gene TRBV29-1; the D gene could be TRBD1 or TRBD2 (6 bases each). Per germline, CDR1 SQVTM and CDR2 ANQGSEA. The CDR3 loop spans 14 amino acids. V lost 5 bases and J 8 bases, leaving 19 bases between the germline ends. CDR3 sequence (DNA): TGCAGCGTTCGCGGGGCAGGGGTTATGCATGAGCAGTTCTTC. It codes for CSVRGAGVMHEQFF.

This clone was counted between two and nine times. The gene calls are TRBV2 and TRBJ1-1, with D possibly matching TRBD1 (6 bases). CDR3 length: 15 amino acids. Trimming shortened V by 7 bases and J by 4 bases, and 19 bases separated the two germline ends. Germline-derived CDR1 and CDR2 are SNHLY and FYNNEI. The CDR3 region is CASIKGRSRGTEAFF. The DNA of the CDR3 is TGTGCCAGCATTAAGGGACGGTCCAGGGGCACTGAAGCTTTCTTT.

The chain links TRBV4-3 to TRBJ1-1, with a tentative D call TRBD1 (5 bases). The CDR3 covers 15 residues. Germline CDR1 and CDR2: LGHNA and YSLEER. V lost 4 bases to trimming and J lost 4 bases, with 16 bases between them. The CDR3 DNA sequence: TGCGCCAGCAGCCGCGACACTCATAGGGGCACTGAAGCTTTCTTT. Amino acids: CASSRDTHRGTEAFF.

The chain is built from TRBV6-5 and TRBJ2-5; D perhaps matches TRBD2 (6 bases). CDR1 is MNHEY, CDR2 SVGAGI, per germline. The CDR3 loop spans 14 amino acids. V was pared by 2 bases and J by 5 bases, with 12 bases between. The CDR3 reads CASSYGGRGETQYF. CDR3 DNA sequence: TGTGCCAGCAGTTACGGGGGGAGAGGGGAGACCCAGTACTTC.

The genes are TRBV5-1 and TRBJ2-2; no firm D call. V lost 2 bases and J 0 bases, leaving 11 bases between the germline ends. There are 16 residues in the CDR3. The germline gives CDR1 SGHRS, CDR2 YFSETQ. The CDR3 protein is CASSFLGVTNTGELFF. The CDR3 DNA reads TGCGCCAGCAGCTTTCTTGGGGTCACGAACACCGGGGAGCTGTTTTTT.

The chain joins TRBV27 to TRBJ2-7, with 7 bases identical to TRBD2. CDR3 length: 16 residues. Trimming cost V 4 bases and J 0 bases; bases outside gene matches: 9. Germline V gene lookup returns CDR1 MNHEY and CDR2 SMNVEV (reference sequence). The CDR3, as DNA: TGTGCCAGCAGTTATGACACTAGCGCTAGCTCCTACGAGCAGTACTTC. Encoded protein: CASSYDTSASSYEQYF.

V is TRBV7-9 and J is TRBJ2-1; possible D gene TRBD2, 6 bases. The CDR3 is made up of 17 amino acids. Looked up from germline, CDR1 is SEHNR and CDR2 is FQNEAQ (reference sequence). The V end lost 3 bases, the J end lost 6 bases, and 21 bases lay between the germline ends. CDR3 DNA sequence: TGTGCCAGCAGCTTTTCAGTGGGGCGGGAAGGGGTCAATGAGCAGTTCTTC. Translation: CASSFSVGREGVNEQFF.

As to this clone: One end of the junction is discordant with germline, which a read error may explain. The chain has TRBV5-4 and TRBJ1-2, with no clear D. The CDR3 runs 13 residues. Germline-derived CDR1 and CDR2 are SGHNT and YYREEE (reference sequence). CDR3 DNA: TGCGCCAGCAGCCAAGAAGTGGCGGGTGGCTACACCTTC. It specifies CASSQEVAGGYTF.

This chain uses TRBV6-1 with TRBJ2-7, with unresolved D. The CDR3 contains 14 residues. Germline V lookup: CDR1 MNHNS, CDR2 SASEGT. The V gene lost 6 bases and the J gene lost 2 bases, with 14 bases spanning the gap. The CDR3 is CASRAQTFTYEQYF. CDR3 coding DNA: TGTGCCAGCAGAGCCCAGACATTTACCTACGAGCAGTACTTC.

V usage is TRBV12-5 and J usage is TRBJ2-3; D remains unclear. Trimming pared 6 bases from V and 2 bases from J, leaving 12 bases between. The CDR3 has 14 residues. Germline CDR1 LGHNT, CDR2 FRNRAP. The CDR3 sequence is CASGLGLLTDTQYF. DNA for the CDR3: TGTGCTAGTGGCCTAGGGCTCCTCACAGATACGCAGTATTTT.